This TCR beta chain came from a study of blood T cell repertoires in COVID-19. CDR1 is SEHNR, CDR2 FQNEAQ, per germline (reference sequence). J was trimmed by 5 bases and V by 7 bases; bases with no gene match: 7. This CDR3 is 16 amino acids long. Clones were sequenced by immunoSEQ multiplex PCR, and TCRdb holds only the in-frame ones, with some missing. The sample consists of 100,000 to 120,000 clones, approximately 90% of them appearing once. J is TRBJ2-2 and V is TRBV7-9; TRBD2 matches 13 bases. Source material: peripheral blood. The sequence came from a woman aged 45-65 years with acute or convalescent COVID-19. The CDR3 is CASKGLAGRDTGELFF. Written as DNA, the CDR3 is TGTGCCAGCAAGGGACTAGCGGGAAGGGATACCGGGGAGCTGTTTTTT.